This TCR beta chain was sequenced in a study of blood T cell repertoires in COVID-19. Study context: Acute-phase and convalescent COVID-19 samples originated in the United States, Italy and Spain. The analysed material was cDNA or gDNA that came from T cells, B-cell-depleted T cells, or PBMCs.

As originally analysed: Nucleated cell counts were estimated from reference gene primer amplification. Sequencing was performed with immunoSEQ multiplex PCR; in TCRdb, only in-frame clones are kept and a portion is missing. For V, J and clone size, that table is used; D and trimming come from the DNA. The data hold 85,000 to 130,000 clones, with about 84% observed a single time. The CDR3 has 15 amino acids. The germline V gene encodes CDR1 SGHNT and CDR2 YENEEA. Losses at the gene ends were 5 bases for V and 4 bases for J; bases not matched to a gene: 8. The chain combines TRBV11-3 with TRBJ1-3; 7 nucleotides align to TRBD1. The sequence was obtained from a woman aged 55-75 years with acute or convalescent COVID-19. Sequenced material: peripheral blood. CDR3 in DNA: TGTGCCAGCAGCACCCGAACAGGGGACGGAAACACCATATATTTT. Residues: CASSTRTGDGNTIYF.